These 14 T cell receptor beta chains share one sample of origin, sequenced in a study of CD8+ T cells in alopecia areata. Isolated RNA was reverse transcribed into cDNA used as the sequencing template. The repertoire was sequenced with immunoSEQ multiplex PCR; TCRdb's copy has only in-frame clones and lacks some. The table records about 140,000 clones, approximately 50% of them present only once. The source was CD4+ T cells sorted from blood, collected at week 0. These receptors were collected from a human donor with alopecia areata.

The J gene is TRBJ2-4, the V gene TRBV19, with 7 bases lining up with TRBD1. V was clipped by 3 bases and J by 3 bases; unmatched bases: 2. Germline V gives CDR1 LNHDA, CDR2 SQIVND (reference sequence). The CDR3 sequence is 14 residues long. The chain's CDR3 is CASSIRDSKNIQYF. CDR3 bases: TGTGCCAGTAGTATCCGGGACAGCAAAAACATTCAGTACTTC.

This clone has just a few counts. V gene TRBV29-1 combines with J gene TRBJ1-2; 10 positions match TRBD1. V was pared by 4 bases and J by 7 bases, with 6 bases of the junction left unmatched. Per the germline V gene, CDR1 is SQVTM and CDR2 is ANQGSEA. The CDR3 runs to 13 residues. The CDR3 spells CSVGQGAGGGYTF. The CDR3 nucleotides read TGCAGCGTTGGACAGGGGGCCGGTGGTGGCTACACCTTC.

The chain links TRBV30 to TRBJ2-2; 8 positions agree with TRBD2. The junction had 8 bases not matched to a gene; V was cut back by 6 bases and J by 2 bases. Germline lookup yields CDR1 GTSNPN and CDR2 SVGIG (reference sequence). The CDR3 totals 15 residues. CDR3 region: CACRAGLVNTGELFF. In DNA form, the CDR3 reads TGTGCCTGCCGCGCGGGACTAGTTAACACCGGGGAGCTGTTTTTT.

This clone was observed once. This chain joins TRBV29-1 and TRBJ2-7, with a weak D call TRBD1 (6 bases). V was trimmed by 1 base and J by 4 bases, leaving 14 bases between them. Germline assignment: CDR1 SQVTM and CDR2 ANQGSEA. CDR3 length equals 14 residues. CDR3 sequence reads: CSVEGGQGRYEQYF. The CDR3 DNA reads as TGCAGCGTTGAAGGGGGGCAGGGGCGGTACGAGCAGTACTTC.

The chain carries TRBV5-4 and TRBJ2-3, with D maybe TRBD2 (5 bases). The length of the CDR3 is 13 residues. Germline-derived CDR1 and CDR2 are SGHNT and YYREEE (reference sequence). Trimming took off 5 bases at V and 5 bases at J, with 12 bases between the two ends. Here the CDR3 reads CASSLTGRDTQYF. As DNA, the CDR3 is TGTGCCAGCAGTTTAACGGGAAGAGATACGCAGTATTTT.

The J gene is TRBJ2-5, the V gene TRBV2; TRBD2 aligns across 16 bases. The germline V gene has CDR1 SNHLY and CDR2 FYNNEI. The junction had 7 bases not matched to a gene; V was cut back by 6 bases and J by 6 bases. This CDR3 comprises 16 residues. The CDR3 DNA reads TGTGCCAGCAGCGGGACTAGCGGGAGGGCCGCAAAGACCCAGTACTTC. It translates to CASSGTSGRAAKTQYF.

The chain links TRBV29-1 to TRBJ1-2, with D unresolved. The CDR3 sequence is 13 residues long. V gave up 3 bases and J gave up 6 bases, with 14 bases separating them. From germline, CDR1 is SQVTM and CDR2 ANQGSEA. The CDR3 protein is CSVDKGRIDGYTF. The CDR3 coding sequence is TGCAGCGTTGATAAGGGCAGGATAGATGGCTACACCTTC.

V usage is TRBV28 and J usage is TRBJ2-5, with D tentatively TRBD1 (6 bases). The ends were cut back, 3 bases at V and 2 bases at J, with 10 bases in the middle. The CDR3 sequence is 14 residues long. Germline V gene lookup returns CDR1 MDHEN and CDR2 SYDVKM. The CDR3 here is CASSLERGQETQYF. The CDR3, as DNA: TGTGCCAGCAGTTTGGAGAGGGGGCAAGAGACCCAGTACTTC.

The chain couples TRBV25-1 to TRBJ2-7; TRBD2 matches at 7 bases. Germline V lookup: CDR1 MGHDK, CDR2 SYGVNS. The CDR3 spans 16 residues. V lost 3 bases and J lost 4; bases outside the gene matches: 12. In DNA form, the CDR3 reads TGTGCCAGCAGTGATGCCCGGAGGGGAGGGCCTTACGAGCAGTACTTC. Protein: CASSDARRGGPYEQYF.

Only a few counts were recorded for this clone. The gene calls are TRBV2 and TRBJ2-1; 8 positions agree with TRBD2. Germline CDR1 and CDR2: SNHLY and FYNNEI. Germline trimming cut 8 bases from V and 1 base from J; bases unmatched to any gene: 7. This CDR3 region has 15 residues. The CDR3 protein is CASSPAGESYNEQFF. The CDR3 DNA sequence: TGTGCCAGCTCCCCAGCGGGAGAATCCTACAATGAGCAGTTCTTC.

This clone was picked up a small number of times. This rearrangement joins TRBV4-1 to TRBJ2-7, with D perhaps matching TRBD1 or TRBD2 (5 bases each). The CDR3 has 13 amino acids. Trimming shortened V by 4 bases and J by 9 bases, and 16 bases separated the two germline ends. Germline-derived CDR1 and CDR2 are MGHRA and YSYEKL. The CDR3 protein is CASSLGDTGGQYF. CDR3 in DNA: TGCGCCAGCAGCCTTGGGGATACAGGAGGGCAGTACTTC.

V and J are TRBV5-1 and TRBJ2-1; no clear D. The CDR3 length is 15 residues. CDR1 and CDR2 from the germline V gene are SGHRS and YFSETQ. The V end lost 1 base, the J end lost 5 bases, and 13 bases lay between the germline ends. CDR3 nucleotide sequence: TGCGCCAGCAGCTTGAGGGCAGGTTGGAACAATGAGCAGTTCTTC. The encoded protein is CASSLRAGWNNEQFF.

This rearrangement joins TRBV9 to TRBJ2-5; D ambiguous. The CDR3 runs to 14 residues. V was pared by 0 bases and J by 2 bases, with 8 bases between. Germline V gene lookup returns CDR1 SGDLS and CDR2 YYNGEE. DNA for the CDR3: TGTGCCAGCAGCGTAGGACTTTCACAAGAGACCCAGTACTTC. As protein: CASSVGLSQETQYF.

The rearrangement links TRBV7-2 to TRBJ2-3; D ambiguous. The CDR3 consists of 13 residues. Trimming removed 5 bases from V and 2 bases from J, with 8 bases in between. Germline V lookup: CDR1 SGHTA, CDR2 FQGNSA. CDR3 sequence (DNA): TGTGCCAGCAGCCAACGGTACACAGATACGCAGTATTTT. As protein: CASSQRYTDTQYF.